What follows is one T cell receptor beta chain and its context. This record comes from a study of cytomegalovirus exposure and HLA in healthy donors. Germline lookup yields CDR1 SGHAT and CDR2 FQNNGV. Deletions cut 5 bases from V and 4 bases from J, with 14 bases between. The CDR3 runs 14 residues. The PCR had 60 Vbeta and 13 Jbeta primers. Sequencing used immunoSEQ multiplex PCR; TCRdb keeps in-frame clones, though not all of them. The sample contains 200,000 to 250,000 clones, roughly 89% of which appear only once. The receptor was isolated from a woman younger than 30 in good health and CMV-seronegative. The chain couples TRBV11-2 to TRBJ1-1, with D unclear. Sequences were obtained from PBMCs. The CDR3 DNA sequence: TGTGCCAGCAGCGATTTATTTATTAGCACTGAAGCTTTCTTT. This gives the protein CASSDLFISTEAFF.